The 3 T cell receptor beta chains reported below all come from one sample, sequenced in a study of technical replicates of blood from a few donors. Clones were read by immunoSEQ multiplex PCR, and TCRdb kept only the in-frame ones, dropping some. The sample lists tens of thousands of clones, around 95% occurring once. Sequencing was done on a sample of T cells isolated from PBMCs. The receptors were gathered from a human donor in good health.

The rearrangement uses TRBV28 and TRBJ1-2, with a possible D match to TRBD1 (6 bases). Trimming removed 2 bases at V and 2 bases at J, with 18 bases between. This CDR3 region has 17 residues. Per germline, CDR1 MDHEN and CDR2 SYDVKM. The CDR3 DNA reads as TGTGCCAGCAGTTTAGAGGCAGGGGTGCCAACCAACTATGGCTACACCTTC. Protein product: CASSLEAGVPTNYGYTF.

This clone occurred a few times. The chain combines TRBV27 with TRBJ1-5; possible D gene TRBD1, 6 bases. CDR3 length: 15 residues. V was shortened by 6 bases and J by 4 bases, with 16 bases between the two germline ends. Germline V CDR1 and CDR2: MNHEY, SMNVEV (reference sequence). CDR3 protein: CASRRGGARNQPQHF. The CDR3 DNA reads as TGTGCCAGCAGGCGAGGGGGGGCCCGGAATCAGCCCCAGCATTTT.

This clone was seen more than once but under ten times. The chain joins TRBV2 to TRBJ1-5; TRBD1 aligns across 9 bases. This CDR3 comprises 13 residues. V shed 8 bases, J shed 7 bases, and the junction held 6 bases outside the gene matches. Germline-derived CDR1 and CDR2 are SNHLY and FYNNEI. The CDR3 loop is CASGQGSRQPQHF. DNA of the CDR3: TGTGCCAGCGGACAGGGGAGTAGGCAGCCCCAGCATTTT.